This note documents a single T cell receptor beta chain sequence. TCRdb's table, derived via immunoSEQ multiplex PCR, lists solely in-frame clones and lacks some. The top ten clones hold 6.2% of a sample with about 150,000 clones, around four fifths of them seen once. The cohort comprised adults aged about 18 to 100 years residing in under 30 US areas. Each participant's cohort was designated according to participant-reported clinical history. Two negative PCRs, clearance, or symptom resolution were required of recovered Cohort 3 donors. The data originate from a study of blood T cell repertoires in COVID-19. Study as a whole: PBMCs, B-cell-depleted T cells, or T cells provided the cDNA or gDNA that made up the material.

Germline CDR1 reads SNHLY; CDR2 reads FYNNEI. The trim removed 3 bases at V and 5 bases at J, leaving 6 bases unmatched. The CDR3 runs to 15 residues. This TCR was recovered from a woman aged 40 to 55 who had recovered from COVID-19. V gene TRBV2 combines with J gene TRBJ2-3; TRBD2 aligns across 9 bases. Sequencing used PBMCs or T cells enriched from blood (not recorded which). CDR3 protein: CASSDGRGGIDTQYF. CDR3 DNA sequence: TGTGCCAGCAGTGATGGGCGGGGGGGTATAGATACGCAGTATTTT. Using reference TRBV2 and TRBJ2-3 for the parts outside the CDR3, the full variable domain is EPEVTQTPSHQVTQMGQEVILRCVPISNHLYFYWYRQILGQKVEFLVSFYNNEISEKSEIFDDQFSVERPDGSNFTLKIRSTKLEDSAMYFCASSDGRGGIDTQYFGPGTRLTVL.